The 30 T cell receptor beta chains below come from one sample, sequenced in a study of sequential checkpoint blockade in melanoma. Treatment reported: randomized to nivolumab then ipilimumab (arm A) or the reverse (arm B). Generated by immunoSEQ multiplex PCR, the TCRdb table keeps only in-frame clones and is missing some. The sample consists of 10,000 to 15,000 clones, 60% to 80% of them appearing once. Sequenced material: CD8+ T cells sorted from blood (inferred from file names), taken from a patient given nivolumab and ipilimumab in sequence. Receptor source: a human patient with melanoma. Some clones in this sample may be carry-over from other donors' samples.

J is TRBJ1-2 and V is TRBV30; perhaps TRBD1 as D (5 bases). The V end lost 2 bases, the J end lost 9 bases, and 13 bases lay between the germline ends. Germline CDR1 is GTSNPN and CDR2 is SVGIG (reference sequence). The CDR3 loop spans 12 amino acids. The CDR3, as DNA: TGTGCCTGGAGTCCGCGGGGCGGCCGCTACACCTTC. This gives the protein CAWSPRGGRYTF.

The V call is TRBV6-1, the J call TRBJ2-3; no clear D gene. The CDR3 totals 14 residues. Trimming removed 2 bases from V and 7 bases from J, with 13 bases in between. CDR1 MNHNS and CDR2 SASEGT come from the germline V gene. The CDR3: CASSEWLASNTQYF. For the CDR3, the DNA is TGTGCCAGCAGTGAATGGTTAGCCAGTAATACGCAGTATTTT.

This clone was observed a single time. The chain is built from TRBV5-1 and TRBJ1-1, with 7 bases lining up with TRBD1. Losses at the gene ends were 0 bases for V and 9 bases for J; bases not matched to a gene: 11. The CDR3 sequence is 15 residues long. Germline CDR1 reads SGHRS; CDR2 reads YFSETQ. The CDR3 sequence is CASSLDEQGWVKAFF. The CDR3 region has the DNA TGCGCCAGCAGCTTGGACGAACAGGGGTGGGTAAAAGCTTTCTTT.

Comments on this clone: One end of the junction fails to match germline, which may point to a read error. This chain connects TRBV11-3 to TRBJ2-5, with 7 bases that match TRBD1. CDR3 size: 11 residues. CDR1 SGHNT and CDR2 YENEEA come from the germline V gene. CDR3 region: CASSQGQLTDF. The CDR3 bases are TGTGCCAGCAGCCAGGGACAGCTCACGGACTTC.

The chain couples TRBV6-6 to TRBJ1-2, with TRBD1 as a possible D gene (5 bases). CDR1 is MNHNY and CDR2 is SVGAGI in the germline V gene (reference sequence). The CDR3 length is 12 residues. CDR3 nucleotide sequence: TGTGTCTCAGGCGGCAGGGTCTATGGCTACACCTTC. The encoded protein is CVSGGRVYGYTF.

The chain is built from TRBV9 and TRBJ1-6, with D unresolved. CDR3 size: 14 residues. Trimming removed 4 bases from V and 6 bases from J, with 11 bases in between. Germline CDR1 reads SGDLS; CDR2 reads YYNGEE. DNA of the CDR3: TGTGCCAGCAGCAGCAACGGCGGTAATTCACCCCTCCACTTT. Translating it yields CASSSNGGNSPLHF.

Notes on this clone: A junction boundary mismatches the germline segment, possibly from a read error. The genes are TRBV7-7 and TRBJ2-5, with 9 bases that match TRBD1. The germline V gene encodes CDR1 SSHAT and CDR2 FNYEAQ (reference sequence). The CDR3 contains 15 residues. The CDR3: CASSSTGGAGETQYF. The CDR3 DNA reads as TGTGCTAGCAGCTCTACAGGGGGCGCGGGGGAGACCCAGTACTTC.

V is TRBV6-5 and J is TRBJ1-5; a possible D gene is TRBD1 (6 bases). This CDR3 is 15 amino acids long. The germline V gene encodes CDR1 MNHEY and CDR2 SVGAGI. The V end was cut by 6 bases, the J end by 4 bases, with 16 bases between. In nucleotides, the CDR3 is TGTGCCAGCAGCGCACGACAGGAATCGAATCAGCCCCAGCATTTT. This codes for CASSARQESNQPQHF.

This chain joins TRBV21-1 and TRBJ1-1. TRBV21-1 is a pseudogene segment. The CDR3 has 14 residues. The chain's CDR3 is CASSKGEANTEAFF. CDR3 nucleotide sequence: TGTGCCAGCAGCAAGGGGGAGGCGAACACTGAAGCTTTCTTT.

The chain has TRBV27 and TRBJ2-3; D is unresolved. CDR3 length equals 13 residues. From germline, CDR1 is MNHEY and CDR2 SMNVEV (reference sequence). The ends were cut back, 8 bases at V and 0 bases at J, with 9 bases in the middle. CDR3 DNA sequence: TGTGCCAGCTTTGGTACTAGCACAGATACGCAGTATTTT. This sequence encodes CASFGTSTDTQYF.

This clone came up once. Written as DNA, the CDR3 is TGTGCCAGCAGCTCTTTTCAGGCAGATACGCAGTATTTT. As protein: CASSSFQADTQYF. The V gene is TRBV7-9, the J gene TRBJ2-3; D not certain. Trimming took off 4 bases at V and 4 bases at J, with 9 bases between the two ends. The CDR3 has 13 residues. CDR1 and CDR2 from the germline V gene are SEHNR and FQNEAQ (reference sequence). Using reference TRBV7-9 and TRBJ2-3 for the parts outside the CDR3, the full variable domain is DTGVSQNPRHKITKRGQNVTFRCDPISEHNRLYWYRQTLGQGPEFLTYFQNEAQLEKSRLLSDRFSAERPKGSFSTLEIQRTEQGDSAMYLCASSSFQADTQYFGPGTRLTVL.

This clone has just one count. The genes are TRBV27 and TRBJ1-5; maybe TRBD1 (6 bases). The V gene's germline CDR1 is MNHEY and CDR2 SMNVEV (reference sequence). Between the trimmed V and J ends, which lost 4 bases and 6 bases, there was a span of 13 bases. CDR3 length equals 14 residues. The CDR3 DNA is TGTGCCAGCAGTTCGACAGGTTCGGTTCAGCCCCAGCATTTT. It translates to CASSSTGSVQPQHF.

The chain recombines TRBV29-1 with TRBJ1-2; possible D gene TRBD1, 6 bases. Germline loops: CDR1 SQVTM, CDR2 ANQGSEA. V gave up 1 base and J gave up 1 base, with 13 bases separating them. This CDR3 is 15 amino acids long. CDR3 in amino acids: CSVEARTELNYGYTF. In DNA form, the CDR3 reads TGCAGCGTTGAAGCCCGGACAGAACTTAACTATGGCTACACCTTC. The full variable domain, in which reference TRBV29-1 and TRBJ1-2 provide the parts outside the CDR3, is SAVISQKPSRDICQRGTSLTIQCQVDSQVTMMFWYRQQPGQSLTLIATANQGSEATYESGFVIDKFPISRPNLTFSTLTVSNMSPEDSSIYLCSVEARTELNYGYTFGSGTRLTVV.

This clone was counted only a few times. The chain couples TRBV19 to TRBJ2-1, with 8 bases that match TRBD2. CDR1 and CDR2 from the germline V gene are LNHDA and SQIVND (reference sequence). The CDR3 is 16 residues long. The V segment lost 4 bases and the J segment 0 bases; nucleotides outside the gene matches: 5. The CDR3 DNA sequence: TGTGCCAGTAGTAGAGCGGGGGTGAGCTCCTACAATGAGCAGTTCTTC. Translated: CASSRAGVSSYNEQFF.

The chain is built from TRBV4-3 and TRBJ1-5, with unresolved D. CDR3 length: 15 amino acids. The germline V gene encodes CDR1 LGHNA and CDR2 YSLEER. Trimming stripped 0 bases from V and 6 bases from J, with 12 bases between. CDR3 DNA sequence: TGCGCCAGCAGCCAAGATGCGGGCTCAGGTCAGCCCCAGCATTTT. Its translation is CASSQDAGSGQPQHF.

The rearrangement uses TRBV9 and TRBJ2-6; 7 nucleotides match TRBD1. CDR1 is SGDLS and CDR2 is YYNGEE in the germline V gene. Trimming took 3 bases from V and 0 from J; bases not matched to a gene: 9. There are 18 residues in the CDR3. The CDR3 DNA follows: TGTGCCAGCAGCGCCGGACAGGCTTATTTCTCTGGGGCCAACGTCCTGACTTTC. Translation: CASSAGQAYFSGANVLTF.

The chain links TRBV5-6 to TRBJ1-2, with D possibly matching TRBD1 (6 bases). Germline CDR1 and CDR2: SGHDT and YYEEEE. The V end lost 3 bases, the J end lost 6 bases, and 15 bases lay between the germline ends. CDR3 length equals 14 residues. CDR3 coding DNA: TGTGCCAGCAGCTACCTCAGGGGTTTCGATGGCTACACCTTC. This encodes CASSYLRGFDGYTF.

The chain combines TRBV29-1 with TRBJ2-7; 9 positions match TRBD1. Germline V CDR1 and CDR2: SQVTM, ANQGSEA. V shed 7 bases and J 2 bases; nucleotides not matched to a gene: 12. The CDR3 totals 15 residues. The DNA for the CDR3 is TGCAGCGCCCAGATGAGCACAGGGGGCCCCTACGAGCAGTACTTC. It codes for CSAQMSTGGPYEQYF.

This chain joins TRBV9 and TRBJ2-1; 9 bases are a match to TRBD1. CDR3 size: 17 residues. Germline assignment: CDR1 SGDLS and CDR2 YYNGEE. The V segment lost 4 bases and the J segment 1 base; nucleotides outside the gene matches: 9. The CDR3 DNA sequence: TGTGCCAGCAGCCTCTGGGAGGGACAGGGTTCCTACAATGAGCAGTTCTTC. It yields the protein CASSLWEGQGSYNEQFF.

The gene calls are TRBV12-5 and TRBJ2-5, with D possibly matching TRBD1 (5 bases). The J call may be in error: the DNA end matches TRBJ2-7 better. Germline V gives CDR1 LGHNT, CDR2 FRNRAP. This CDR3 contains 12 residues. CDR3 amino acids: CASGYSGREQYF. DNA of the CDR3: TGTGCTAGTGGTTACTCAGGGCGCGAGCAGTACTTC.

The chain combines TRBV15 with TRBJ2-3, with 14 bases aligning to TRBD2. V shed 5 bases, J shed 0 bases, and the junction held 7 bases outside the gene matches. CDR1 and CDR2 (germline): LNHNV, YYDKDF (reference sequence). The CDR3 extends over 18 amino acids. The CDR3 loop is CATSAGLAGDPSTDTQYF. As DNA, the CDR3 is TGTGCCACCAGCGCGGGACTAGCGGGGGATCCTAGCACAGATACGCAGTATTTT.

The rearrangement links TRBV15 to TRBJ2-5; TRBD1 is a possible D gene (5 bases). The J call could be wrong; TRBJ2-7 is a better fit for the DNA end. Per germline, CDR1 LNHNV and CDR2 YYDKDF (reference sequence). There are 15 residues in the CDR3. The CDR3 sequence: CATSRGPGHSYEQYF. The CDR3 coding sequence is TGTGCCACCAGCAGAGGGCCAGGACACTCCTACGAGCAGTACTTC.

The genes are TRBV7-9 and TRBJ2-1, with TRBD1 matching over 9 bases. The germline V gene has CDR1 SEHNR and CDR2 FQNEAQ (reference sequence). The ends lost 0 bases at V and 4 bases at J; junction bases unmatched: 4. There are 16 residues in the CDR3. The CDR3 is CASSLAGGQGYNEQFF. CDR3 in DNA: TGTGCCAGCAGCTTAGCGGGGGGACAGGGATACAATGAGCAGTTCTTC.

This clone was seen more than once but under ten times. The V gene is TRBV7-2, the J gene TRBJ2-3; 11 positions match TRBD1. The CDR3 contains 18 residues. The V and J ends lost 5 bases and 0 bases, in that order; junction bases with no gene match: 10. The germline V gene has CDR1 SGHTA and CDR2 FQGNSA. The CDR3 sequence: CASSPGQGAGISTDTQYF. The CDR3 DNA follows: TGTGCCAGCAGCCCCGGACAGGGGGCTGGGATTAGCACAGATACGCAGTATTTT.

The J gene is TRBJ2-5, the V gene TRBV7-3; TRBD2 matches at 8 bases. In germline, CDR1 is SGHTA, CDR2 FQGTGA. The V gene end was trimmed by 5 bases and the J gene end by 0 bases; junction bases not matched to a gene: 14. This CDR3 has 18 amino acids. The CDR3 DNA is TGTGCCAGCAGCGCCCGGGGGATGGGTAGCGGGGACCAAGAGACCCAGTACTTC. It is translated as CASSARGMGSGDQETQYF.

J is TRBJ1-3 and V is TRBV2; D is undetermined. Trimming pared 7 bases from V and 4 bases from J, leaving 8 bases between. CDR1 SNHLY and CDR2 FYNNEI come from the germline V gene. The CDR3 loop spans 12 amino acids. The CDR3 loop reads CASNEGGNTIYF. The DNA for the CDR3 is TGTGCCAGCAATGAGGGCGGAAACACCATATATTTT.

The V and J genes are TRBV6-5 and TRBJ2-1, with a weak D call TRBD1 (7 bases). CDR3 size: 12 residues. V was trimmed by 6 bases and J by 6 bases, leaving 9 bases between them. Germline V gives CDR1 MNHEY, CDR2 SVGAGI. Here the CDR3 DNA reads TGTGCCAGCAGGCAGGGGGGCAATGAGCAGTTCTTC. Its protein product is CASRQGGNEQFF.

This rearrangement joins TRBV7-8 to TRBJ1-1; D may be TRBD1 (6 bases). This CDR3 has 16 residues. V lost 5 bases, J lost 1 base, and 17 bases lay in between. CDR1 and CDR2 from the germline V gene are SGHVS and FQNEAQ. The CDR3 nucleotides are TGTGCCAGCAGCCCAGGGGAAGGAGTGTGGAACACTGAAGCTTTCTTT. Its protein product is CASSPGEGVWNTEAFF.

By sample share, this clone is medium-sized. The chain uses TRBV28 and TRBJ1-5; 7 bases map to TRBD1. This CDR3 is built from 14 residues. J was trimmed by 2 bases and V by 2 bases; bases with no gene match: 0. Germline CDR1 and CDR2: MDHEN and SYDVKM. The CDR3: CASSLGTGNQPQHF. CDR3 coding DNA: TGTGCCAGCAGTTTAGGGACAGGCAATCAGCCCCAGCATTTT.

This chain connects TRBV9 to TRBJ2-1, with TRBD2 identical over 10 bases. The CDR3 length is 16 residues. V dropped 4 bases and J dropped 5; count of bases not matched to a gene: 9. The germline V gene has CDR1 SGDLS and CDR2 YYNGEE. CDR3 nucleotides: TGTGCCAGCAGCCCCAAGGGACTAGCGTCCAACAATGAGCAGTTCTTC. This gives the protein CASSPKGLASNNEQFF.